The 30 T cell receptor beta chains below come from one sample, sequenced in a study of Ad26.COV2.S vaccination and SARS-CoV-2 variants. Sequencing was performed with immunoSEQ multiplex PCR; in TCRdb, only in-frame clones are kept and a portion is missing. This table holds some 330,000 clones, about nine tenths found once. Treatment described: roughly 20 received Ad26.COV2.S at low or high dose, single or two shots; several received placebo; per-sample allocation not given. Specimen acquisition occurred on day 63 following the initial vaccine or placebo injection. This specimen was peripheral blood, taken in a trial of Ad26.COV2.S vaccine versus placebo. These receptor sequences come from a person aged 18-65 years who received the Ad26.COV2.S COVID-19 vaccine or a placebo.

This clone has a single count. The chain combines TRBV27 with TRBJ1-2, with TRBD1 as a possible D gene (5 bases). V lost 6 bases to trimming and J lost 2 bases, with 16 bases between them. The CDR3 length is 15 residues. The V gene's germline CDR1 is MNHEY and CDR2 SMNVEV (reference sequence). Here the CDR3 reads CASSQGVLSNYGYTF. CDR3 DNA sequence: TGTGCCAGCAGCCAAGGGGTCCTCTCGAACTATGGCTACACCTTC.

V is TRBV4-3 and J is TRBJ1-4; 9 nucleotides align to TRBD1. Germline-derived CDR1 and CDR2 are LGHNA and YSLEER. This CDR3 has 16 amino acids. The V and J ends lost 4 bases and 8 bases, in that order; junction bases with no gene match: 11. The CDR3 is CASSREPGQGPEKLFF. CDR3 bases: TGCGCCAGCAGCCGAGAACCGGGACAGGGACCAGAAAAACTGTTTTTT.

This chain uses TRBV28 with TRBJ2-1; D gene ambiguous. V was shortened by 9 bases and J by 6 bases, with 9 bases between the two germline ends. This CDR3 is built from 11 residues. Looked up from germline, CDR1 is MDHEN and CDR2 is SYDVKM. The CDR3 DNA is TGTGCCAGTTCGGTGGGCAATGAGCAGTTCTTC. It encodes CASSVGNEQFF.

In DNA form, the CDR3 reads TGCGCCAGCGGTGACAGGCTTTTAGACAATGAGCAGTTCTTC. Protein: CASGDRLLDNEQFF. The chain has TRBV5-1 and TRBJ2-1, with D possibly matching TRBD1 (6 bases). This CDR3 contains 14 residues. The germline V gene encodes CDR1 SGHRS and CDR2 YFSETQ. Between the trimmed V and J ends, which lost 7 bases and 5 bases, there was a span of 16 bases.

The rearrangement uses TRBV7-9 and TRBJ1-5; D gene unclear. Trimming cost V 0 bases and J 6 bases, with 9 bases left between them. Germline loops: CDR1 SEHNR, CDR2 FQNEAQ (reference sequence). The CDR3 spans 14 residues. The CDR3 is CASSLAVKSQPQHF. DNA for the CDR3: TGTGCCAGCAGCTTAGCGGTGAAAAGTCAGCCCCAGCATTTT.

The genes are TRBV9 and TRBJ1-4; weak D call: TRBD1 (6 bases). This CDR3 spans 15 amino acids. Trimming removed 3 bases at V and 9 bases at J, with 18 bases between. Per the germline V gene, CDR1 is SGDLS and CDR2 is YYNGEE. The CDR3 sequence is CASSGLKGQSQKLFF. CDR3 coding DNA: TGTGCCAGCAGCGGTCTAAAGGGACAATCACAAAAACTGTTTTTT.

The rearrangement links TRBV10-3 to TRBJ2-7; TRBD2 is a possible D gene (5 bases). The CDR3 sequence is 15 residues long. Germline V gives CDR1 ENHRY, CDR2 SYGVKD. Trimming removed 3 bases at V and 3 bases at J, with 15 bases between. This CDR3 is CAISEGLAEHYEQYV. The CDR3 nucleotides read TGTGCCATCAGTGAAGGGCTAGCAGAGCACTACGAGCAGTACGTC.

The V call is TRBV19, the J call TRBJ1-6, with 9 bases that match TRBD1. Germline CDR1 and CDR2: LNHDA and SQIVND (reference sequence). CDR3 size: 17 residues. Germline trimming cut 2 bases from V and 8 bases from J; bases unmatched to any gene: 10. The CDR3 DNA sequence: TGTGCCAGTAGTATAAAAGGCAGAGGGGACAGGGATTCACCCCTCCACTTT. Residues: CASSIKGRGDRDSPLHF.

The rearrangement joins TRBV19 to TRBJ1-5; 7 bases fit TRBD1. Germline CDR1 reads LNHDA; CDR2 reads SQIVND (reference sequence). V shed 11 bases and J 5 bases; nucleotides not matched to a gene: 15. This CDR3 is 15 amino acids long. DNA for the CDR3: TGTGCCTCCGGGGGAGACAGGGTAGCCGATCAGCCCCAGCATTTT. Translated, it gives CASGGDRVADQPQHF.

The chain combines TRBV4-1 with TRBJ2-2; no clear D. The V gene lost 5 bases and the J gene lost 0 bases, with 13 bases spanning the gap. The CDR3 loop spans 16 amino acids. The germline V gene has CDR1 MGHRA and CDR2 YSYEKL. Here the CDR3 reads CASSLTTTPNTGELFF. Written as DNA, the CDR3 is TGCGCCAGCAGCTTAACTACTACTCCGAACACCGGGGAGCTGTTTTTT.

This rearrangement joins TRBV5-5 to TRBJ1-2; maybe TRBD1 (6 bases). The CDR3 spans 14 residues. Germline V gene lookup returns CDR1 SGHKS and CDR2 YYEKEE (reference sequence). Trimming pared 0 bases from V and 3 bases from J, leaving 9 bases between. CDR3 coding DNA: TGTGCCAGCAGCTTGGAACAGGGTGACTATGGCTACACCTTC. It encodes CASSLEQGDYGYTF.

This chain links TRBV5-1 with TRBJ2-1, with 16 positions matching TRBD2. Trimming cost V 2 bases and J 2 bases; bases outside gene matches: 7. From germline, CDR1 is SGHRS and CDR2 YFSETQ. The CDR3 has 19 residues. CDR3 DNA: TGCGCCAGCAGCTTTGGGACTAGCGGGGGGGTTTCGACCTACAATGAGCAGTTCTTC. Translating gives CASSFGTSGGVSTYNEQFF.

This sequence joins TRBV24-1 and TRBJ1-1; perhaps TRBD1 as D (5 bases). Trimming shortened V by 5 bases and J by 4 bases, and 13 bases separated the two germline ends. Germline CDR1 KGHDR, CDR2 SFDVKD. This CDR3 comprises 14 residues. The CDR3 coding sequence is TGTGCCACCAGTGCGGCAGGGAGAGTCACTGAAGCTTTCTTT. It translates to CATSAAGRVTEAFF.

The chain recombines TRBV5-4 with TRBJ1-2; 8 bases map to TRBD1. The CDR3 length is 15 residues. V was clipped by 1 base and J by 4 bases; unmatched bases: 6. Germline CDR1 and CDR2: SGHNT and YYREEE (reference sequence). The CDR3: CASSLQGAGGYGYTF. The CDR3 DNA reads as TGTGCCAGCAGCTTGCAGGGGGCTGGTGGCTATGGCTACACCTTC. Based on the CDR3 plus reference TRBV5-4 and TRBJ1-2, the full variable domain is ETGVTQSPTHLIKTRGQQVTLRCSSQSGHNTVSWYQQALGQGPQFIFQYYREEENGRGNFPPRFSGLQFPNYSSELNVNALELDDSALYLCASSLQGAGGYGYTFGSGTRLTVV.

The chain employs TRBV6-5 and TRBJ1-5; D is ambiguous. The germline V gene encodes CDR1 MNHEY and CDR2 SVGAGI. The germline V and J ends were trimmed by 7 bases and 0 bases, with 10 bases remaining between them. The CDR3 contains 14 residues. The CDR3 DNA follows: TGTGCCAGCAAGTTAGGGTTTAGCAATCAGCCCCAGCATTTT. Protein: CASKLGFSNQPQHF.

The rearrangement uses TRBV30 and TRBJ1-1; D gene unclear. The V gene's germline CDR1 is GTSNPN and CDR2 SVGIG (reference sequence). The CDR3 has 13 amino acids. Between the trimmed V and J ends, which lost 2 bases and 0 bases, there was a span of 7 bases. The CDR3 protein is CAWSWALNTEAFF. The CDR3 nucleotides read TGTGCCTGGAGTTGGGCTCTGAACACTGAAGCTTTCTTT.

This clone appeared once. The chain carries TRBV7-8 and TRBJ1-1; TRBD1 aligns across 9 bases. Germline lookup yields CDR1 SGHVS and CDR2 FQNEAQ. V was clipped by 1 base and J by 4 bases; unmatched bases: 7. This CDR3 contains 16 residues. DNA for the CDR3: TGTGCCAGCAGCTTAGGGCGGTGGGACAGGGTCACTGAAGCTTTCTTT. Its protein product is CASSLGRWDRVTEAFF.

This chain uses TRBV7-9 with TRBJ2-1; D is uncertain. Trimming pared 2 bases from V and 0 bases from J, leaving 11 bases between. This CDR3 region has 16 residues. From germline, CDR1 is SEHNR and CDR2 FQNEAQ (reference sequence). CDR3 protein: CASSLLGSSSYNEQFF. The CDR3 coding sequence is TGTGCCAGCAGCTTATTAGGGTCTAGCTCCTACAATGAGCAGTTCTTC.

This rearrangement joins TRBV19 to TRBJ2-3; tentative D call: TRBD2 (6 bases). The CDR3 is 16 residues long. Germline CDR1 and CDR2: LNHDA and SQIVND (reference sequence). V lost 7 bases and J lost 0, with 17 bases in between. Here the CDR3 reads CASNSVLRGSTDTQYF. Here the CDR3 DNA reads TGTGCCAGTAATTCGGTCCTGCGGGGAAGCACAGATACGCAGTATTTT.

The gene calls are TRBV19 and TRBJ2-1, with TRBD2 as a possible D gene (5 bases). CDR1 is LNHDA and CDR2 is SQIVND in the germline V gene (reference sequence). The V end lost 6 bases, the J end lost 2 bases, and 14 bases lay between the germline ends. The CDR3 extends over 15 amino acids. Written as DNA, the CDR3 is TGTGCCAGTAGAGTCAGCGGAGTCACCTACAATGAGCAGTTCTTC. Protein: CASRVSGVTYNEQFF.

V is TRBV6-1 and J is TRBJ2-6, with D tentatively TRBD1 (6 bases). The CDR3 covers 18 residues. Germline-derived CDR1 and CDR2 are MNHNS and SASEGT. The V end was cut by 2 bases, the J end by 0 bases, with 14 bases between. CDR3 amino acids: CASSETIDRFSGANVLTF. CDR3 sequence (DNA): TGTGCCAGCAGTGAAACGATAGACAGGTTCTCTGGGGCCAACGTCCTGACTTTC.

The genes are TRBV30 and TRBJ2-3, with D perhaps TRBD2 (6 bases). The CDR3 length is 13 residues. V lost 5 bases to trimming and J lost 2 bases, with 11 bases between them. CDR1 and CDR2 from the germline V gene are GTSNPN and SVGIG (reference sequence). The CDR3 DNA follows: TGTGCCTGGGCGGGACGGAACACAGATACGCAGTATTTT. This gives the protein CAWAGRNTDTQYF.

This chain connects TRBV19 to TRBJ2-7, with 8 positions matching TRBD1. The CDR3 extends over 15 amino acids. With 4 bases clipped from V and 4 bases from J, the junction kept 9 bases outside the gene matches. Germline CDR1 and CDR2: LNHDA and SQIVND (reference sequence). CDR3 nucleotide sequence: TGTGCCAGTAGTAGGGGACAGGCCAGCGATTACGAGCAGTACTTC. Translating gives CASSRGQASDYEQYF.

This sequence joins TRBV19 and TRBJ1-1; the match to TRBD1 covers 8 bases. The CDR3 has 13 amino acids. The ends lost 6 bases at V and 12 bases at J; junction bases unmatched: 12. The germline V gene has CDR1 LNHDA and CDR2 SQIVND (reference sequence). The DNA of the CDR3 is TGTGCCAGTAGCCCTACCCGGACAGGGCCGACTTTCTTT. The encoded protein is CASSPTRTGPTFF.

V and J are TRBV11-2 and TRBJ2-3; D is uncertain. The CDR3 covers 15 residues. The germline V and J ends were trimmed by 1 base and 1 base, with 9 bases remaining between them. Looked up from germline, CDR1 is SGHAT and CDR2 is FQNNGV. The CDR3 bases are TGTGCCAGCAGCTTAGGAGATTTTGGCACAGATACGCAGTATTTT. Amino acid sequence: CASSLGDFGTDTQYF.

V and J are TRBV28 and TRBJ1-2, with 9 positions matching TRBD1. Trimming at V came to 7 bases and at J to 6 bases, leaving 15 bases not matched to a gene. Germline V gene sequence: CDR1 MDHEN, CDR2 SYDVKM. The CDR3 contains 16 residues. DNA for the CDR3: TGTGCCAGCACGTATACAGGGGGCGGATGGGGAGATGGCTACACCTTC. It codes for CASTYTGGGWGDGYTF.

This clone was counted a single time. The V gene is TRBV9, the J gene TRBJ2-3; D not certain. The V gene's germline CDR1 is SGDLS and CDR2 YYNGEE. CDR3 length: 16 amino acids. Deletions cut 0 bases from V and 1 base from J, with 12 bases between. CDR3 in amino acids: CASSVEATLGTDTQYF. Here the CDR3 DNA reads TGTGCCAGCAGCGTAGAGGCAACCTTGGGCACAGATACGCAGTATTTT.

The chain combines TRBV7-9 with TRBJ2-5; D not certain. Germline V lookup: CDR1 SEHNR, CDR2 FQNEAQ (reference sequence). CDR3 length equals 17 residues. The ends were cut back, 0 bases at V and 0 bases at J, with 14 bases in the middle. CDR3 sequence (DNA): TGTGCCAGCAGCTTAGCTAGGACCGGACGCAACCAAGAGACCCAGTACTTC. Amino acids: CASSLARTGRNQETQYF.

Only one count was recorded for this clone. The chain couples TRBV6-2 or TRBV6-3 to TRBJ2-1; no definite D call. The CDR3 has 11 residues. Germline lookup yields CDR1 MNHEY and CDR2 SVGEGT. Between the trimmed V and J ends, which lost 0 bases and 9 bases, there was a span of 3 bases. The CDR3 region is CASSYSTEQFF. In nucleotides, the CDR3 is TGTGCCAGCAGTTACTCGACTGAGCAGTTCTTC.

The rearrangement joins TRBV19 to TRBJ2-3, with 8 bases lining up with TRBD2. V trimming: 6 bases; J trimming: 4 bases; junction bases outside the gene matches: 12. Germline-derived CDR1 and CDR2 are LNHDA and SQIVND (reference sequence). The CDR3 sequence is 16 residues long. CDR3 nucleotides: TGTGCCAGTAGGGCCCGGGGGCGGGAGGAAGCAGATACGCAGTATTTT. It encodes CASRARGREEADTQYF.